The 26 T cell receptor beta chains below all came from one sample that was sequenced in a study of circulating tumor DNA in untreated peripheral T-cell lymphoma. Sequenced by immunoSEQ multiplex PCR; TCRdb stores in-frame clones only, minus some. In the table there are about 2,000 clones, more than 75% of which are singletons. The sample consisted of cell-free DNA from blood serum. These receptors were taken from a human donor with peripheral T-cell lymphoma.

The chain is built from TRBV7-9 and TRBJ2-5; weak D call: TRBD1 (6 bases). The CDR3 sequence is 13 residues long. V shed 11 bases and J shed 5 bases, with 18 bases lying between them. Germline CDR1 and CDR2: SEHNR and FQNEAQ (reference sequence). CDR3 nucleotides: TGTGCCTCGGACAGCGATCAGGGGGAGACCCAGTACTTC. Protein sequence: CASDSDQGETQYF.

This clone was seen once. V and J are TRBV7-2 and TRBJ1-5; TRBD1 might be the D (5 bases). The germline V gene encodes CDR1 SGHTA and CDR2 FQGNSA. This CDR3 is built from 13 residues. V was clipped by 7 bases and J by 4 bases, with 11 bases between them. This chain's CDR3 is CASTQGENQPQHF. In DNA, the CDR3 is TGTGCCAGCACTCAGGGCGAGAATCAGCCCCAGCATTTT. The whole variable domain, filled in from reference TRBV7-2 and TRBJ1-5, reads GAGVSQSPSNKVTEKGKDVELRCDPISGHTALYWYRQSLGQGLEFLIYFQGNSAPDKSGLPSDRFSAERTGGSVSTLTIQRTQQEDSAVYLCASTQGENQPQHFGDGTRLSIL.

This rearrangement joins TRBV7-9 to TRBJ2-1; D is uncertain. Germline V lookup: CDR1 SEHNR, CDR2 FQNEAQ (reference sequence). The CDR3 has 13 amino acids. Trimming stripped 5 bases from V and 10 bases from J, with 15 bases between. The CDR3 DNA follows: TGTGCCAGCAGCCCAAACCTGGACGGGGAGCAGTTCTTC. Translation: CASSPNLDGEQFF.

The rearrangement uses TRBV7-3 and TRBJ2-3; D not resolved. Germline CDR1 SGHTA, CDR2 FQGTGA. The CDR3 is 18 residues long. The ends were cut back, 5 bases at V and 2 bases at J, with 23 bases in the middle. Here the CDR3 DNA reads TGTGCCAGCAGCCGACGGAAGAGACACGCCGGATCCACAGATACGCAGTATTTT. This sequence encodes CASSRRKRHAGSTDTQYF.

The DNA for the CDR3 is TGTGCCAGTAAAATCTCGGGGCGGCGGACAGACTATGGCTACACCTTC. Protein product: CASKISGRRTDYGYTF. The chain combines TRBV19 with TRBJ1-2, with D maybe TRBD1 (6 bases). Trimming took 7 bases from V and 3 from J, leaving 21 bases between them. Germline-derived CDR1 and CDR2 are LNHDA and SQIVND (reference sequence). The CDR3 spans 16 residues.

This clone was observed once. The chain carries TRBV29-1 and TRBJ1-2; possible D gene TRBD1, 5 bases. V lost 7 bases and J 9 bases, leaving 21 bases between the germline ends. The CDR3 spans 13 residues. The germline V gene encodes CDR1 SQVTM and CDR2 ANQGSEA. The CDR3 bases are TGCAGCGCTTTAGGGACTTCGGCTATGAGCTACACCTTC. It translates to CSALGTSAMSYTF.

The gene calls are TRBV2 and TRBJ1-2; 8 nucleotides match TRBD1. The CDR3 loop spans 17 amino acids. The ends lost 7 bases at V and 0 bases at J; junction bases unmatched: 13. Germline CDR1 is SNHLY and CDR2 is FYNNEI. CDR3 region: CASNPGGLWVSNYGYTF. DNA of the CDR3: TGTGCCAGCAATCCAGGGGGCTTATGGGTCTCTAACTATGGCTACACCTTC.

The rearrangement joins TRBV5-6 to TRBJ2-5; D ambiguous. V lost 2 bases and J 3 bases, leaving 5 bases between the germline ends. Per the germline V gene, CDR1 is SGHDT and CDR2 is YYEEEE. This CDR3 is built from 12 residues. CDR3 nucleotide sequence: TGTGCCAGCAGCTTTGTGGAAGAGACCCAGTACTTC. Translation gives CASSFVEETQYF.

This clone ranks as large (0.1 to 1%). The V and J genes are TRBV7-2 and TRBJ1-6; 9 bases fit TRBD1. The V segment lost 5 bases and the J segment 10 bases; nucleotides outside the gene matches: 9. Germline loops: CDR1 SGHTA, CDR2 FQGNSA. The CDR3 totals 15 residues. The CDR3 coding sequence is TGTGCCAGCAGCCCAGTACAGGGGGCGGAATCACCCCTCCACTTT. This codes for CASSPVQGAESPLHF.

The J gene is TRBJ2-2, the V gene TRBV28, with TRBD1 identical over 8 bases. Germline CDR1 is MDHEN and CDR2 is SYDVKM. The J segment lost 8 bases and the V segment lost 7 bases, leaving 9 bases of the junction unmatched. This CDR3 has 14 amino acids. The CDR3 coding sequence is TGTGCCAGCAACCCGGACAGGGTATCTGGGGAGCTGTTTTTT. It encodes CASNPDRVSGELFF.

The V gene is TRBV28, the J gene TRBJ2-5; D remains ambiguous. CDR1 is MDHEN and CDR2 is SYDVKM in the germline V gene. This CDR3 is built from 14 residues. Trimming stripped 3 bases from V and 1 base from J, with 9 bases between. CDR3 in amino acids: CASSFQQTQETQYF. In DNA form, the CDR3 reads TGTGCCAGCAGTTTTCAACAGACCCAAGAGACCCAGTACTTC.

Here the CDR3 reads CASSPGIQTNEKLFF. The CDR3, as DNA: TGTGCCAGCTCACCTGGGATACAGACTAATGAAAAACTGTTTTTT. J is TRBJ1-4 and V is TRBV18; D unclear. V gave up 3 bases and J gave up 2 bases, with 10 bases separating them. CDR3 size: 15 residues. The V gene's germline CDR1 is KGHSH and CDR2 LQKENI. The full variable domain, in which reference TRBV18 and TRBJ1-4 provide the parts outside the CDR3, is NAGVMQNPRHLVRRRGQEARLRCSPMKGHSHVYWYRQLPEEGLKFMVYLQKENIIDESGMPKERFSAEFPKEGPSILRIQQVVRGDSAAYFCASSPGIQTNEKLFFGSGTQLSVL.

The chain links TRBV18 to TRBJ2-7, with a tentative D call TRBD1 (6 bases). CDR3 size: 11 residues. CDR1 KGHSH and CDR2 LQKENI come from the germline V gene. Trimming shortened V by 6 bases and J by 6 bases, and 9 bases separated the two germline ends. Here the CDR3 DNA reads TGTGCCAGCTCGACAGGCGGCGAGCAGTACTTC. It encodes CASSTGGEQYF.

The DNA of the CDR3 is TGCGCCAGCAGCTTGGAGCGGGGGGGATGGACTAGCACAGATACGCAGTATTTT. Translated: CASSLERGGWTSTDTQYF. The chain couples TRBV5-1 to TRBJ2-3; 10 bases agree with TRBD2. In germline, CDR1 is SGHRS, CDR2 YFSETQ. V lost 0 bases and J lost 0; bases outside the gene matches: 7. CDR3 length equals 18 residues.

DNA of the CDR3: TGTGCCAGCAGCGTTGCACCCGGACCGCGAAGACACTACGAGCAGTACTTC. Its protein product is CASSVAPGPRRHYEQYF. The chain recombines TRBV7-6 with TRBJ2-7, with D uncertain. The germline gives CDR1 SGHVS, CDR2 FNYEAQ. The CDR3 is 17 amino acids. The V gene lost 5 bases and the J gene lost 3 bases, with 23 bases spanning the gap.

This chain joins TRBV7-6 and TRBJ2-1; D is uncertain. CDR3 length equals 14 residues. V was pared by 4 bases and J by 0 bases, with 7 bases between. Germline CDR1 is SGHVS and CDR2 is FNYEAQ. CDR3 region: CASSSSLSYNEQFF. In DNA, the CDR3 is TGTGCCAGCAGCTCTTCCCTCTCCTACAATGAGCAGTTCTTC. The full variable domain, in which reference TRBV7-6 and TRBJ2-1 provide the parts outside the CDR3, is GAGVSQSPRYKVTKRGQDVALRCDPISGHVSLYWYRQALGQGPEFLTYFNYEAQQDKSGLPNDRFSAERPEGSISTLTIQRTEQRDSAMYRCASSSSLSYNEQFFGPGTRLTVL.

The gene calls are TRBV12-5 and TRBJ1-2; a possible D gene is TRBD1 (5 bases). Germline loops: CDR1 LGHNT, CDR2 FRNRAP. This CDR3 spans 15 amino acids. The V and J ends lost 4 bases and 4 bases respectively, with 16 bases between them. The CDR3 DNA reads TGTGCTAGTGGTTATAGGCAGGGAAAGACCTATGGCTACACCTTC. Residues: CASGYRQGKTYGYTF.

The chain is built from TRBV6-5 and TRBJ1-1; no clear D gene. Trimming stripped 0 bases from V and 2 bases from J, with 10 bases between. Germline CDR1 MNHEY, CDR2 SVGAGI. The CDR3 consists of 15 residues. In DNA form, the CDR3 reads TGTGCCAGCAGTTACTCTGGAGCACAAAACACTGAAGCTTTCTTT. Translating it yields CASSYSGAQNTEAFF.

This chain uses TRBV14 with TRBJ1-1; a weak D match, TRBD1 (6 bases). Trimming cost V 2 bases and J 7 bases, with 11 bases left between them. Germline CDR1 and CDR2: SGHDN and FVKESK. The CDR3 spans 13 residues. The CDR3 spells CASSQRGRNEAFF. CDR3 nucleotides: TGTGCCAGCAGCCAACGGGGGCGGAATGAAGCTTTCTTT.

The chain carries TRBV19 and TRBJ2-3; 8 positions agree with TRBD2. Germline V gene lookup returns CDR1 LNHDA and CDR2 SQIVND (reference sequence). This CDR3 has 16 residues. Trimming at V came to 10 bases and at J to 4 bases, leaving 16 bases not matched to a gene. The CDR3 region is CATRVPSGQYPDTQYF. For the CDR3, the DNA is TGTGCCACGAGAGTGCCTAGCGGGCAGTACCCAGATACGCAGTATTTT.

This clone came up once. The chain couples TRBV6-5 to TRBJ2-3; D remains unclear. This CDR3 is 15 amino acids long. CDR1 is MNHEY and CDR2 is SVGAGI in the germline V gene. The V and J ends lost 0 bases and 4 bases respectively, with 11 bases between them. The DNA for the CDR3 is TGTGCCAGCAGTTACTCATTCGTGTCCGCAGATACGCAGTATTTT. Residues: CASSYSFVSADTQYF.

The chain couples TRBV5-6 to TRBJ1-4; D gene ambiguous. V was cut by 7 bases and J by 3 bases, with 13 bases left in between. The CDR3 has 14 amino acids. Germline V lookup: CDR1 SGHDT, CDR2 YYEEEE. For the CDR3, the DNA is TGTGCCAGCGATGTCCGTGGGGCTAATGAAAAACTGTTTTTT. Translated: CASDVRGANEKLFF.

The CDR3 loop is CASSVVSDLGANVLTF. The CDR3, as DNA: TGTGCCAGCAGCGTAGTGTCAGATCTCGGGGCCAACGTCCTGACTTTC. This chain connects TRBV9 to TRBJ2-6; D gene ambiguous. Trimming left V 0 bases short and J 4 bases short, with 11 bases between. The CDR3 contains 16 residues. In germline, CDR1 is SGDLS, CDR2 YYNGEE.

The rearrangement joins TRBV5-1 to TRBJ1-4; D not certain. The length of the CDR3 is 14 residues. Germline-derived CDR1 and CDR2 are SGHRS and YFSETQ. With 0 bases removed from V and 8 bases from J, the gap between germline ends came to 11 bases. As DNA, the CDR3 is TGCGCCAGCAGCTTGGTGCAGTCGGGCGAAAAACTGTTTTTT. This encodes CASSLVQSGEKLFF.

For the CDR3, the DNA is TGTGCCAGCAGACGAGGTGGGGATTTCTACGAGCAGTACTTC. It specifies CASRRGGDFYEQYF. The V gene is TRBV28, the J gene TRBJ2-7; D is unresolved. The V gene lost 6 bases and the J gene lost 3 bases, with 15 bases spanning the gap. Germline V gives CDR1 MDHEN, CDR2 SYDVKM. CDR3 size: 14 residues. Full variable domain (rest looked up from reference TRBV28 and TRBJ2-7): DVKVTQSSRYLVKRTGEKVFLECVQDMDHENMFWYRQDPGLGLRLIYFSYDVKMKEKGDIPEGYSVSREKKERFSLILESASTNQTSMYLCASRRGGDFYEQYFGPGTRLTVT.

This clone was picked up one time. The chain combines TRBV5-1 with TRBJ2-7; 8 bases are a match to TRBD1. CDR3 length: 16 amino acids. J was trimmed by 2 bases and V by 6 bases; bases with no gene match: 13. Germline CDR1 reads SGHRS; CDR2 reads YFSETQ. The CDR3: CASTDAGTGVTYEQYF. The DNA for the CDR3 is TGCGCCAGCACCGATGCCGGGACAGGCGTGACCTACGAGCAGTACTTC.